Listed here are 15 T cell receptor beta chains from one sample, sequenced in a study of CD8 T cells in ankylosing spondylitis. TCRdb redid the calling of the 5' RACE reads with MiXCR, one entry per CDR3 protein. The data show about 7,000 distinct CDR3 sequences, with 2.8% seen just once and 37% held by the top ten. Sequenced material: blood, either unsorted or a sorted T cell fraction (not recorded which). These receptors all come from a female donor with ankylosing spondylitis or in good health (not recorded which).

There are many counts of this clonotype. The V and J genes are TRBV9 and TRBJ2-1, with 7 bases lining up with TRBD1. There are 14 residues in the CDR3. V shed 4 bases and J 4 bases; nucleotides not matched to a gene: 5. The germline CDR1 and CDR2 sequences are SGDLS and YYNGEE. Here the CDR3 reads CASSTRDRYNEQFF. The CDR3 nucleotides read TGTGCCAGCAGCACTAGGGACAGATACAATGAGCAGTTCTTC. The complete variable domain, with remaining parts taken from reference TRBV9 and TRBJ2-1, reads DSGVTQTPKHLITATGQRVTLRCSPRSGDLSVYWYQQSLDQGLQFLIQYYNGEERAKGNILERFSAQQFPDLHSELNLSSLELGDSALYFCASSTRDRYNEQFFGPGTRLTVL.

Ten or more counts support this clonotype. The chain recombines TRBV9 with TRBJ2-7, with TRBD1 identical over 7 bases. CDR3 length equals 14 residues. Germline lookup yields CDR1 SGDLS and CDR2 YYNGEE. V shed 3 bases, J shed 4 bases, and the junction held 7 bases outside the gene matches. In nucleotides, the CDR3 is TGTGCCAGCAGCGCTGGGGACAGTGGGTACGAGCAGTACTTC. Amino acids: CASSAGDSGYEQYF.

This clonotype was counted at least ten times. The V and J genes are TRBV9 and TRBJ2-3; 10 bases map to TRBD2. The CDR3 is made up of 15 amino acids. In germline, CDR1 is SGDLS, CDR2 YYNGEE. Germline trimming cut 5 bases from V and 4 bases from J; bases unmatched to any gene: 7. This CDR3 is CASSPGTSAPDTQYF. CDR3 bases: TGTGCCAGCAGTCCCGGGACTAGCGCCCCAGATACGCAGTATTTT.

This clonotype was observed many times. V is TRBV9 and J is TRBJ1-4; 9 bases fit TRBD1. In germline, CDR1 is SGDLS, CDR2 YYNGEE. The CDR3 spans 16 residues. V lost 3 bases, J lost 7 bases, and 10 bases stayed unmatched. CDR3 sequence reads: CASSGPGTGSVEKLFF. CDR3 nucleotide sequence: TGTGCCAGCAGCGGCCCCGGGACAGGGAGTGTTGAAAAACTGTTTTTT.

The table lists this clonotype with many counts. The chain recombines TRBV9 with TRBJ2-1; 10 bases line up with TRBD1. The ends lost 4 bases at V and 8 bases at J; junction bases unmatched: 6. Germline values: CDR1 SGDLS, CDR2 YYNGEE. This CDR3 is built from 14 residues. As DNA, the CDR3 is TGTGCCAGCAGCCCAGGGACAGGGGCCTATGAGCAGTTCTTC. This gives the protein CASSPGTGAYEQFF.

This clonotype was observed many times. V gene TRBV9 combines with J gene TRBJ1-1; maybe TRBD1 (6 bases). CDR1 and CDR2 from the germline V gene are SGDLS and YYNGEE. The CDR3 spans 15 residues. Deletions cut 7 bases from V and 4 bases from J, with 20 bases between. In DNA, the CDR3 is TGTGCCAGCGCCGGGACATCCCCCCTTGGCACTGAAGCTTTCTTT. It encodes CASAGTSPLGTEAFF.

There are many counts of this clonotype. V usage is TRBV9 and J usage is TRBJ1-3; a possible D gene is TRBD1 (5 bases). CDR1 SGDLS and CDR2 YYNGEE come from the germline V gene. V was trimmed by 3 bases and J by 1 base, leaving 11 bases between them. The CDR3 covers 15 residues. CDR3 nucleotide sequence: TGTGCCAGCAGCGGAGGCAGGGCGTCTGGAAACACCATATATTTT. This sequence encodes CASSGGRASGNTIYF.

This clonotype was seen at least ten times. The V gene is TRBV9, the J gene TRBJ2-5; possible D gene TRBD2, 5 bases. CDR1 and CDR2 (germline): SGDLS, YYNGEE. There are 14 residues in the CDR3. V lost 4 bases and J 6 bases, leaving 16 bases between the germline ends. CDR3 nucleotide sequence: TGTGCCAGCAGCTCCAACCCGGACGGGAAGACCCAGTACTTC. Encoded protein: CASSSNPDGKTQYF.

This clonotype was counted many times. The V call is TRBV9, the J call TRBJ1-2, with unresolved D. V was shortened by 3 bases and J by 6 bases, with 3 bases between the two germline ends. Germline-derived CDR1 and CDR2 are SGDLS and YYNGEE. The length of the CDR3 is 10 residues. The CDR3 is CASSGDGYTF. For the CDR3, the DNA is TGTGCCAGCAGCGGAGATGGCTACACCTTC.

The table lists this clonotype with many counts. The chain joins TRBV9 to TRBJ2-1, with TRBD1 identical over 7 bases. The CDR3 has 17 amino acids. CDR1 is SGDLS and CDR2 is YYNGEE in the germline V gene. J lost 3 bases, V lost 3 bases, and 12 bases had no gene match. Written as DNA, the CDR3 is TGTGCCAGCAGCGACCGACAGACAGGGACGCTCTACAATGAGCAGTTCTTC. It translates to CASSDRQTGTLYNEQFF. Complete variable domain (other parts from reference TRBV9 and TRBJ2-1): DSGVTQTPKHLITATGQRVTLRCSPRSGDLSVYWYQQSLDQGLQFLIQYYNGEERAKGNILERFSAQQFPDLHSELNLSSLELGDSALYFCASSDRQTGTLYNEQFFGPGTRLTVL.

Ten or more counts support this clonotype. The chain uses TRBV9 and TRBJ2-1, with a possible D match to TRBD1 (5 bases). Germline V gene sequence: CDR1 SGDLS, CDR2 YYNGEE. This CDR3 is 15 amino acids long. Between the trimmed V and J ends, which lost 0 bases and 10 bases, there was a span of 17 bases. The CDR3 spells CASSVADSGAREQFF. In DNA, the CDR3 is TGTGCCAGCAGCGTAGCTGATTCTGGGGCGCGCGAGCAGTTCTTC.

The sample holds many counts of this clonotype. V and J are TRBV9 and TRBJ2-7; 10 bases match TRBD1. The CDR3 is made up of 15 amino acids. In germline, CDR1 is SGDLS, CDR2 YYNGEE. Germline trimming cut 0 bases from V and 2 bases from J; bases unmatched to any gene: 2. The CDR3 DNA follows: TGTGCCAGCAGCGTAGGAGGGACAGGGGCCTACGAGCAGTACTTC. The encoded protein is CASSVGGTGAYEQYF.

This clonotype was counted a few times. This may be a read error, as it is one base from a much larger clone. This chain connects TRBV9 to TRBJ2-7, with 8 bases identical to TRBD2. Germline V lookup: CDR1 SGDLS, CDR2 YYNGEE. V lost 2 bases to trimming and J lost 5 bases; unmatched junction nucleotides: 6. The CDR3 length is 14 residues. The CDR3 loop is CASSVSGGGNEQYF. DNA for the CDR3: TGTGCCAGCAGCGTTAGCGGCGGGGGGAACGAGCAGTACTTC.

Ten or more counts support this clonotype. DNA of the CDR3: TGTGCCAGCAGCGTAAGTTGGCGGGAGGGCCTCCAAGAGACCCAGTACTTC. It translates to CASSVSWREGLQETQYF. The V call is TRBV9, the J call TRBJ2-5; TRBD2 aligns across 9 bases. Germline CDR1 reads SGDLS; CDR2 reads YYNGEE. This CDR3 region has 17 residues. The V segment lost 1 base and the J segment 1 base; nucleotides outside the gene matches: 8.

This clonotype has a count of ten or more. The chain joins TRBV9 to TRBJ2-2; D is ambiguous. V was pared by 6 bases and J by 3 bases, with 3 bases between. CDR1 and CDR2 from the germline V gene are SGDLS and YYNGEE. The CDR3 consists of 11 residues. CDR3 nucleotides: TGTGCCAGCACCTACACCGGGGAGCTGTTTTTT. Its translation: CASTYTGELFF.